This passage covers 8 T cell receptor beta chains from one sample sequenced in a study of T cells in Graves' hyperthyroidism and ophthalmopathy. Amplification targeted TCR beta CDR3 regions from RNA transcripts. TCR CDR3 regions were first amplified by RT-PCR with HTBI primers. TCRdb passed the multiplex PCR reads through MiXCR, listing each CDR3 protein once. The table shows 550,000 to 850,000 distinct CDR3 sequences, with around 20% occurring only once. Specimen: blood. The receptors here all came from a woman aged 50 to 65 with Graves' hyperthyroidism that later progressed to Graves' ophthalmopathy.

This clonotype was seen only a few times. This sequence joins TRBV5-8 and TRBJ2-3; D is unclear. Per germline, CDR1 SGHTS and CDR2 YDEGEE. V gave up 0 bases and J gave up 6 bases, with 11 bases separating them. The CDR3 is made up of 14 amino acids. DNA of the CDR3: TGTGCCAGCAGCTTGGCACTGCGGCAGGATACGCAGTATTTT. Translation: CASSLALRQDTQYF.

This clonotype came up many times. The rearrangement links TRBV30 to TRBJ2-7; 10 nucleotides agree with TRBD2. There are 14 residues in the CDR3. Germline-derived CDR1 and CDR2 are GTSNPN and SVGIG (reference sequence). Trimming at V came to 8 bases and at J to 2 bases, leaving 9 bases not matched to a gene. The CDR3 region has the DNA TGTGCCGGGGACATAGCGGGGGGTACCTACGAGCAGTACTTC. It translates to CAGDIAGGTYEQYF.

Details on this clonotype: Just one base apart from a much larger clone, this may be a read error. The chain recombines TRBV5-1 with TRBJ2-3, with D tentatively TRBD1 (6 bases). V was pared by 7 bases and J by 1 base, with 16 bases between. The V gene's germline CDR1 is SGHRS and CDR2 YFSETQ. This CDR3 contains 15 residues. This CDR3 reads CASGVRDIGTDTQYF. In DNA, the CDR3 is TGCGCCAGCGGCGTCCGGGACATCGGCACAGATACGCAGTATTTT.

This clonotype has more than one count but fewer than ten. This CDR3 reads CASSKQGVGDNEQFF. Written as DNA, the CDR3 is TGTGCCAGCAGTAAACAGGGGGTGGGGGACAATGAGCAGTTCTTC. The chain couples TRBV2 to TRBJ2-1; 8 bases match TRBD1. CDR1 is SNHLY and CDR2 is FYNNEI in the germline V gene. With V trimmed by 5 bases and J by 5 bases, 8 bases remained unmatched. The CDR3 spans 15 residues.

This clonotype was seen ten or more times. V is TRBV20-1 and J is TRBJ1-5; no firm D call. Trimming removed 3 bases at V and 1 base at J, with 4 bases between. From germline, CDR1 is DFQATT and CDR2 SNEGSKA (reference sequence). CDR3 length: 12 residues. The CDR3 protein is CSASLSNQPQHF. CDR3 sequence (DNA): TGCAGTGCTAGCTTAAGCAATCAGCCCCAGCATTTT.

This clonotype was seen ten or more times. The chain joins TRBV6-1 to TRBJ2-3, with D uncertain. Trimming left V 6 bases short and J 1 base short, with 14 bases between. Germline V lookup: CDR1 MNHNS, CDR2 SASEGT. This CDR3 has 15 amino acids. CDR3 in amino acids: CASRIPGTGTDTQYF. CDR3 in DNA: TGTGCCAGCAGGATCCCAGGAACCGGCACAGATACGCAGTATTTT.

This clonotype was counted at least ten times. The rearrangement joins TRBV20-1 to TRBJ1-1; D gene unclear. Germline V gene sequence: CDR1 DFQATT, CDR2 SNEGSKA (reference sequence). The ends were cut back, 5 bases at V and 2 bases at J, with 18 bases in the middle. CDR3 length: 15 amino acids. This CDR3 reads CSAYFQAGANTEAFF. In DNA form, the CDR3 reads TGCAGTGCTTACTTCCAGGCGGGAGCAAACACTGAAGCTTTCTTT.

Many counts were recorded for this clonotype. This chain connects TRBV7-9 to TRBJ2-2; D is possibly TRBD2 (6 bases). The V end was cut by 3 bases, the J end by 5 bases, with 10 bases between. Germline V CDR1 and CDR2: SEHNR, FQNEAQ (reference sequence). This CDR3 has 14 residues. CDR3 sequence: CASSLTGRTGELFF. The CDR3 nucleotides are TGTGCCAGCAGCTTGACTGGGAGGACCGGGGAGCTGTTTTTT.